This T cell receptor beta chain was recovered during a study of blood T cells in healthy people across ages. Primed by a sample-barcoded 5' primer and a J-beta primer mix, a second PCR proceeded for 7 to 11 cycles. With 12 random nucleotides, a template-switch adaptor tagged each individual cDNA molecule. Each CDR3 protein gets one entry after TCRdb re-called the 5' RACE reads with MiXCR. The profile shows 750,000 to 950,000 distinct CDR3 sequences, 25% to 35% of them singletons. CDR1 SGHTA and CDR2 FQGNSA come from the germline V gene. This CDR3 has 13 residues. Germline trimming cut 6 bases from V and 5 bases from J; bases unmatched to any gene: 6. This clonotype was counted a few times. Separately, the same data were catalogued under a study of T cells of mothers and their children. That source reports: From each mother came over 8 million TCR beta CDR3 reads, and from each child came roughly 2.9 million.

This rearrangement joins TRBV7-2 to TRBJ2-5; TRBD1 agrees at 7 bases. This receptor was identified in a woman aged 40 to 50 in good health. Sequenced sample: blood. CDR3 protein: CASRETGWETQYF. For the CDR3, the DNA is TGTGCCAGCAGAGAGACAGGGTGGGAGACCCAGTACTTC.